This entry lists 8 T cell receptor beta chains sequenced from one sample in a study of blood T cell repertoires in COVID-19 (dated by TCRdb to about 2020). Library preparation employed the immunoSEQ multiplex PCR assay. In its TCRdb copy, this immuneACCESS table keeps in-frame sequences only and misses some clones. Where compared with another copy, unresolved V genes explain less than half of these, and the others have no known cause. Recorded for this sample are roughly 240,000 clones; around 83% of them occurred a single time. In total, the top ten clones hold 3.5% to 4% of the sample. Source material: peripheral blood. The receptors here all came from a man between 18 and 29 years old with active or convalescent COVID-19.

The sample holds a few counts of this clone. The rearrangement uses TRBV12-5 and TRBJ2-7, with 7 bases that match TRBD1. The CDR3 runs to 20 residues. CDR1 LGHNT and CDR2 FRNRAP come from the germline V gene. Trimming cost V 4 bases and J 1 base; bases outside gene matches: 22. CDR3 in amino acids: CASGSINRDSVKLVSYEQYF. CDR3 coding DNA: TGTGCTAGTGGTTCCATAAACCGGGACAGTGTAAAATTGGTGTCCTACGAGCAGTACTTC.

CDR3 coding DNA: TGTGCCAGCAGTCCCGACAGTTATGGCTACACCTTC. This translates into CASSPDSYGYTF. The chain employs TRBV25-1 and TRBJ1-2; D might be TRBD1 (5 bases). V shed 5 bases and J shed 5 bases, with 9 bases lying between them. Germline values: CDR1 MGHDK, CDR2 SYGVNS. This CDR3 has 12 residues.

V usage is TRBV29-1 and J usage is TRBJ1-2; D possibly corresponds to TRBD1 (6 bases). Between the trimmed V and J ends, which lost 6 bases and 8 bases, there was a span of 13 bases. The CDR3 sequence is 11 residues long. In germline, CDR1 is SQVTM, CDR2 ANQGSEA. CDR3 in amino acids: CSVVGAGGYTF. The CDR3 DNA reads TGCAGCGTGGTGGGGGCTGGAGGCTACACCTTC.

For the CDR3, the DNA is TGTGCCAGCAGTCGCCAGGGGCAGGGGCGGGTCACTGAAGCTTTCTTT. Its protein product is CASSRQGQGRVTEAFF. The chain couples TRBV14 to TRBJ1-1; possible D gene TRBD1, 6 bases. The germline V and J ends were trimmed by 6 bases and 4 bases, with 21 bases remaining between them. Per germline, CDR1 SGHDN and CDR2 FVKESK. There are 16 residues in the CDR3.

CDR3 region: CASSVGGRSFF. CDR3 in DNA: TGTGCCAGCAGTGTGGGCGGGCGCTCGTTCTTC. This chain links TRBV2 with TRBJ2-1; a weak D match, TRBD2 (5 bases). The CDR3 is made up of 11 amino acids. Germline assignment: CDR1 SNHLY and CDR2 FYNNEI. V was clipped by 4 bases and J by 15 bases, with 13 bases between them.

V is TRBV6-5 and J is TRBJ1-1, with D unclear. V shed 0 bases and J shed 7 bases, with 12 bases lying between them. CDR1 is MNHEY and CDR2 is SVGAGI in the germline V gene. The CDR3 is 14 amino acids. CDR3 amino acids: CASSYSFRSLEAFF. CDR3 bases: TGTGCCAGCAGTTACTCTTTTCGGTCCCTTGAAGCTTTCTTT.

The V and J genes are TRBV30 and TRBJ2-2; the D gene is possibly TRBD1 (5 bases). V dropped 2 bases and J dropped 6 bases, with 10 bases sitting between them. Germline values: CDR1 GTSNPN, CDR2 SVGIG (reference sequence). There are 13 residues in the CDR3. The CDR3 here is CAWSRVGPGELFF. CDR3 DNA: TGTGCCTGGAGTCGGGTGGGGCCCGGGGAGCTGTTTTTT.

This chain connects TRBV4-3 to TRBJ1-2, with D perhaps TRBD1 (5 bases). This CDR3 has 13 amino acids. Germline lookup yields CDR1 LGHNA and CDR2 YSLEER. V lost 5 bases and J lost 4, with 11 bases in between. CDR3 sequence reads: CASSKGAAYGYTF. The CDR3 DNA reads TGCGCCAGCAGCAAAGGGGCAGCCTATGGCTACACCTTC.